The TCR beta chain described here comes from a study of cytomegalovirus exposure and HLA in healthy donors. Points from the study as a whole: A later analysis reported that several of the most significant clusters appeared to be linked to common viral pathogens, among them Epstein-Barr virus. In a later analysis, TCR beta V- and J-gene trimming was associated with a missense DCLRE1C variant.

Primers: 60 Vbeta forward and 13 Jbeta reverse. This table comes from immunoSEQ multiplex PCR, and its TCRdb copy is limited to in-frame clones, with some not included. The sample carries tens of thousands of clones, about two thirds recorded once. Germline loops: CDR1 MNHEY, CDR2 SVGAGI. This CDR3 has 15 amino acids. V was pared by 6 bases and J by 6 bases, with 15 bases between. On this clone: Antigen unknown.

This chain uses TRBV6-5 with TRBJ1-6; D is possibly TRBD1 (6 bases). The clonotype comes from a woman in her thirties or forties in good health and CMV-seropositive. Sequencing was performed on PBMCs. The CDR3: CASSETGPSNSPLHF. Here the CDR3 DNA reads TGTGCCAGCAGCGAGACAGGTCCCTCTAATTCACCCCTCCACTTT.